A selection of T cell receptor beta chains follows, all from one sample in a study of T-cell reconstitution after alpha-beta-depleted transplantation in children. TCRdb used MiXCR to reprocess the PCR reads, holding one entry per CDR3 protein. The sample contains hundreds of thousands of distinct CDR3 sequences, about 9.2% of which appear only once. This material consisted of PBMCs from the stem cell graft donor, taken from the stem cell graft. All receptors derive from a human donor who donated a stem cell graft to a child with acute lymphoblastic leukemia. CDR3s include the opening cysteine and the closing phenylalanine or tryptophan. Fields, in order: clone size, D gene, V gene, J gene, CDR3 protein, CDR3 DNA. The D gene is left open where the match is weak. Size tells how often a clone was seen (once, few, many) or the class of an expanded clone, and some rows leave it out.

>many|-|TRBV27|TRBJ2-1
CASSLEADTSSYNEQFF
TGTGCCAGCAGTTTAGAGGCGGACACCAGCTCCTACAATGAGCAGTTCTTC
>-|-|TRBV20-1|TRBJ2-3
CSARDYRAGTDTQYF
TGCAGTGCTAGAGATTACAGGGCCGGAACAGATACGCAGTATTTT
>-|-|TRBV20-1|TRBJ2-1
CSARDEPPFPYNEQFF
TGCAGTGCTAGAGATGAGCCCCCTTTCCCCTACAATGAGCAGTTCTTC
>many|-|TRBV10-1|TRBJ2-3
CASSGGPLTDTQYF
TGCGCCAGCAGTGGAGGGCCTCTCACAGATACGCAGTATTTT
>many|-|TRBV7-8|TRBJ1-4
CASSPEPNGFATNEKLFF
TGTGCCAGCAGCCCCGAACCCAACGGGTTCGCAACTAATGAAAAACTGTTTTTT
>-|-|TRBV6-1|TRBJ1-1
CASSDAGINTEAFF
TGTGCCAGCAGTGATGCCGGGATAAACACTGAAGCTTTCTTT
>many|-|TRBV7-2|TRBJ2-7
CASTVVGGVYEQYF
TGTGCCAGCACCGTAGTGGGAGGCGTCTACGAGCAGTACTTC
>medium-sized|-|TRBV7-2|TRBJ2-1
CASSFGTTSYNEQFF
TGTGCCAGCAGCTTCGGGACGACTTCCTACAATGAGCAGTTCTTC
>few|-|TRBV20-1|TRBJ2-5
CSASGASRSSQETQYF
TGCAGTGCTAGTGGGGCGAGCAGGTCCTCTCAGGAGACCCAGTACTTC
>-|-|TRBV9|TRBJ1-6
CASSVDSRNSPLHF
TGTGCCAGCAGCGTAGATAGCAGAAATTCACCCCTCCACTTT
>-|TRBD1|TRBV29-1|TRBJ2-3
CSGGGLGQGTTDTQYF
TGCAGCGGGGGGGGGCTGGGACAGGGCACCACAGATACGCAGTATTTT
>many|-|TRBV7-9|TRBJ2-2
CASSGRTALFTGELFF
TGTGCCAGCAGCGGAAGGACAGCCCTATTCACCGGGGAGCTGTTTTTT
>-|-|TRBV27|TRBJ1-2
CASSLNGANYGYTF
TGTGCCAGCAGTTTAAACGGTGCTAACTATGGCTACACCTTC
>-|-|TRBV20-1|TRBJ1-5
CSAIPGSNQPQHF
TGCAGTGCTATCCCAGGGAGCAATCAGCCCCAGCATTTT
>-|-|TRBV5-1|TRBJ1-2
CTSSQGFHGYTF
TGCACCAGCAGCCAGGGATTCCATGGCTACACCTTC
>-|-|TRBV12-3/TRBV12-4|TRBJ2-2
CASTDINTGELFF
TGTGCCAGCACGGACATTAACACCGGGGAGCTGTTTTTT
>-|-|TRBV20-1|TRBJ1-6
CSASPGAQNSPLHF
TGCAGTGCTAGCCCGGGGGCGCAGAATTCACCCCTCCACTTT
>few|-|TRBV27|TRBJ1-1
CASSLFYGGGWITEAFF
TGTGCCAGCAGTTTATTCTACGGGGGAGGGTGGATCACTGAAGCTTTCTTT
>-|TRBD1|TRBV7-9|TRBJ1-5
CASSFSAGQVSNQPQHF
TGTGCCAGCAGCTTCTCTGCAGGACAGGTTAGCAATCAGCCCCAGCATTTT
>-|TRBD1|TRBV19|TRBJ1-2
CASSAYRGRLDGYTF
TGTGCCAGTAGTGCGTACAGGGGACGTCTCGATGGCTACACCTTC
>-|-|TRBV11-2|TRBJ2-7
CASSLAGGGPYEQYF
TGTGCCAGCAGCTTAGCGGGCGGGGGCCCCTACGAGCAGTACTTC
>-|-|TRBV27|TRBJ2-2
CASSWVGELFF
TGTGCCAGCAGTTGGGTGGGGGAGCTGTTTTTT
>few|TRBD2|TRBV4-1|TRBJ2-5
CASSHASGGRETQYF
TGCGCCAGCAGCCATGCTAGCGGGGGACGAGAGACCCAGTACTTC
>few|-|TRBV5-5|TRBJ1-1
CASSLVQSNTEAFF
TGTGCCAGCAGCTTGGTTCAGTCGAACACTGAAGCTTTCTTT
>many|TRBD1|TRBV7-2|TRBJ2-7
CASSATGREQYF
TGTGCCAGCAGCGCGACAGGGCGCGAGCAGTACTTC
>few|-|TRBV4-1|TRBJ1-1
CASSQDRRVNTEAFF
TGCGCCAGCAGCCAAGATCGTAGGGTGAACACTGAAGCTTTCTTT
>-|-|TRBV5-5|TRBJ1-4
CASSLAVDEKLFF
TGTGCCAGCAGCTTGGCGGTAGATGAAAAACTGTTTTTT
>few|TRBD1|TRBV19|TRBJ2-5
CASSRGQLETQYF
TGTGCCAGTAGTAGGGGACAGTTGGAGACCCAGTACTTC
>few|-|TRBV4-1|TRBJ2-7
CASSQVKVTRGVQVSGEQYF
TGCGCCAGCAGCCAAGTCAAAGTAACTCGAGGAGTCCAGGTTTCGGGTGAGCAGTACTTC
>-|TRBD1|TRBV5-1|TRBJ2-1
CASSGSGGGGTGGSSGYNEQFF
TGCGCCAGCAGCGGGTCTGGGGGAGGGGGGACAGGGGGCTCCTCAGGATACAATGAGCAGTTCTTC
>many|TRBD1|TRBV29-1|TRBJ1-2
CSVHRGLAYGYTF
TGCAGCGTCCACAGGGGGCTTGCCTATGGCTACACCTTC
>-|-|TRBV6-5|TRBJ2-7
CASSYSFRGGEQYF
TGTGCCAGCAGTTACTCGTTCAGGGGAGGCGAGCAGTACTTC
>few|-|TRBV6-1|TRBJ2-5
CASSPTPGYQETQYF
TGTGCCAGCAGTCCTACCCCGGGATACCAAGAGACCCAGTACTTC
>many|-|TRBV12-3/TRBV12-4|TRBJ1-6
CASSAPPGSLHF
TGTGCCAGCAGTGCCCCGCCTGGGTCCCTCCACTTT
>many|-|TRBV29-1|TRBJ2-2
CSVQPNTGELFF
TGCAGCGTTCAACCGAACACCGGGGAGCTGTTTTTT
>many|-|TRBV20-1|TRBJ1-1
CSASRTELAFF
TGCAGTGCTAGTCGGACCGAGCTGGCTTTCTTT
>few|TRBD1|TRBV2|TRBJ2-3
CASRDRDGTDTQYF
TGTGCCAGCAGGGACAGGGACGGCACAGATACGCAGTATTTT
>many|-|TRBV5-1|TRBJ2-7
CASSLRLSAPYEQYF
TGCGCCAGCAGCTTACGACTTTCAGCCCCCTACGAGCAGTACTTC
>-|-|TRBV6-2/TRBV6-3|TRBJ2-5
CASSNRQETQYF
TGTGCCAGTTCGAACAGGCAAGAGACCCAGTACTTC
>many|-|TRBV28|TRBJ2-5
CASSSGGLRTQYF
TGTGCCAGCAGTTCCGGGGGGCTAAGGACCCAGTACTTC
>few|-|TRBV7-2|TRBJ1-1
CASSLAPGANTEAFF
TGTGCCAGCAGCTTAGCTCCAGGGGCGAACACTGAAGCTTTCTTT
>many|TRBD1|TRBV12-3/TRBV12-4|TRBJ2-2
CASRSGTGGNTGELFF
TGTGCCAGCAGGTCCGGGACAGGGGGCAACACCGGGGAGCTGTTTTTT
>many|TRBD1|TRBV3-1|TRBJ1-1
CASSDRANTEAFF
TGTGCCAGCAGCGACAGGGCAAACACTGAAGCTTTCTTT
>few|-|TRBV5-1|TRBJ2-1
CASSSAMSVLYNEQFF
TGCGCCAGCAGTTCAGCCATGTCAGTACTATACAATGAGCAGTTCTTC
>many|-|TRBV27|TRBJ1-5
CASSLSTRNQPQHF
TGTGCCAGCAGTTTATCCACGAGGAATCAGCCCCAGCATTTT
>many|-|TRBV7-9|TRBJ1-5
CASSFPGGNQPQHF
TGTGCCAGCAGCTTCCCGGGCGGCAATCAGCCCCAGCATTTT
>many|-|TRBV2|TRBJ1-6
CASSDEGQGNSPLHF
TGTGCCAGCAGTGACGAGGGGCAAGGGAATTCACCCCTCCACTTT
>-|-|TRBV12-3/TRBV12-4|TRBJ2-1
CASRRNYNEQFF
TGTGCCAGCAGGAGAAACTACAATGAGCAGTTCTTC
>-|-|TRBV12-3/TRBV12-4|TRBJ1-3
CAIGLSGNTIYF
TGTGCCATTGGGCTCTCTGGAAACACCATATATTTT
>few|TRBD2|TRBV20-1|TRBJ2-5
CSAPSRGLPQETQYF
TGCAGTGCCCCCTCCCGGGGACTACCCCAAGAGACCCAGTACTTC
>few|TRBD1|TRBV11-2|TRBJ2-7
CASSWAGTGGLSSYEQYF
TGTGCCAGCAGCTGGGCCGGGACAGGGGGCCTCAGCTCCTACGAGCAGTACTTC
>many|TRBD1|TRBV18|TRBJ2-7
CASSPPLGQGSDEQYF
TGTGCCAGCTCACCACCGTTAGGACAGGGATCCGACGAGCAGTACTTC
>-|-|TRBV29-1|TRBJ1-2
CSVQGFVGIGYTF
TGCAGCGTACAGGGTTTCGTGGGCATCGGCTACACCTTC
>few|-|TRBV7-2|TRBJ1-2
CASSLSGKANYGYTF
TGTGCCAGCAGCTTAAGTGGCAAAGCTAACTATGGCTACACCTTC
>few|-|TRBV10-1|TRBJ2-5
CASSENPAETQYF
TGCGCCAGCAGTGAGAATCCAGCGGAGACCCAGTACTTC